The clone carrying this T cell receptor (beta chain) was recorded only once. Its matching antigen is unknown. The data were taken from a study of cytomegalovirus exposure and HLA in healthy donors. Findings and caveats of the study: Per a prior analysis, the majority of TCR beta V segments were productive roughly 90% or roughly 30% of the time. Most subjects had HLA-A and HLA-B alleles reportedly predicted accurately by TCR beta sequences.

The PCR was carried out with 60 Vbeta primers and 13 Jbeta primers. Data came from immunoSEQ multiplex PCR; TCRdb stores just in-frame clones and leaves some out. Of some 200,000 clones listed, approximately 84% are singletons. The CDR3 length is 13 residues. Looked up from germline, CDR1 is SGHAT and CDR2 is FQNNGV. After removal of 4 bases from V and 6 bases from J, the junction contained 5 bases not matched to a gene. This clonotype originated in a man over 45 in good health and CMV-seronegative. The V call is TRBV11-2, the J call TRBJ1-1, with TRBD1 identical over 7 bases. The source material was PBMCs. CDR3 sequence reads: CASSSGGIAEAFF. The CDR3 DNA follows: TGTGCCAGCAGCTCAGGGGGGATCGCTGAAGCTTTCTTT.